This paragraph reports one T cell receptor (beta chain). Antigen: not known. This sample is part of a study of OX40 agonist ivuxolimab in advanced cancers. Overall study context: All patients had ivuxolimab intravenously every 2 weeks at 0.01 to 10 mg/kg. The dose-escalation cohort was about 83% male, with a mean age of around 60 years, ranging about 23 to 90. Partial responses were observed in three patients, of whom one had hepatocellular carcinoma and two had cutaneous melanoma. Study-level findings and limits: CD4+ and CD8+ blood T cells expanded clonally by week 6 at 0.1 to 3.0 mg/kg.

V shed 0 bases, J shed 2 bases, and the junction held 11 bases outside the gene matches. This CDR3 region has 20 residues. CDR1 is MNHEY and CDR2 is SMNVEV in the germline V gene (reference sequence). Repertoires were generated with immunoSEQ multiplex PCR, while TCRdb's copy carries only in-frame clones and drops some. The profile shows about 46,000 clones, 90% to 95% of them singletons. The TCR comes from an adult with an advanced solid tumor such as melanoma, head and neck, liver or kidney cancer. The sample here was CD4+ or CD8+ T cells sorted from blood, taken in a trial of the OX40 agonist ivuxolimab. The genes are TRBV27 and TRBJ2-7; 15 bases are a match to TRBD2. The CDR3 sequence: CASSLSMGLAGGLYPYEQYF. Written as DNA, the CDR3 is TGTGCCAGCAGTTTATCGATGGGACTAGCGGGAGGATTATATCCCTACGAGCAGTACTTC.